This T cell receptor beta chain was captured by sequencing in a study of blood T cell repertoires in COVID-19. Study background: Researchers got acute and convalescent COVID-19 samples from the United States, Italy and Spain.

The CDR3 is made up of 14 amino acids. Trimming cost V 4 bases and J 2 bases; bases outside gene matches: 2. CDR1 LGHDT and CDR2 YNNKEL come from the germline V gene (reference sequence). The authors' processing: For nucleated cells, counts were estimated from reference gene primer amplification. Clones were sequenced by immunoSEQ multiplex PCR, and TCRdb holds only the in-frame ones, with some missing. V and J calls and clone size come straight from that table; D and trimming were deduced from the DNA. The table lists 350,000 to 450,000 clones, approximately 90% of them singletons, with about 1.6% in the top ten.

The chain is built from TRBV3-1 (or the pseudogene TRBV3-2) and TRBJ2-1; 7 bases fit TRBD2. The sequence derives from a woman in her thirties or forties with COVID-19, enrolled during active disease. Sequencing used peripheral blood. The CDR3 sequence is CASSRRGAYNEQFF. DNA of the CDR3: TGTGCCAGCAGCCGACGGGGGGCCTACAATGAGCAGTTCTTC.